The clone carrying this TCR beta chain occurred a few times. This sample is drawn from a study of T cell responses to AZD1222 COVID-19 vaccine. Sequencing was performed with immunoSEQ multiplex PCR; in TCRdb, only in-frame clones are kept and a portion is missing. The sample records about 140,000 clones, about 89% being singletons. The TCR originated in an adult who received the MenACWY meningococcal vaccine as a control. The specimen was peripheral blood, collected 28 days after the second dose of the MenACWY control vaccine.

The CDR3 nucleotides are TGTGCCAGCAGCGACCGGGACACCTCTTGGGGCTACACCTTC. Protein: CASSDRDTSWGYTF. This chain uses TRBV7-9 with TRBJ1-2; tentative D call: TRBD1 (6 bases). CDR3 length: 14 residues. Germline V gives CDR1 SEHNR, CDR2 FQNEAQ (reference sequence). V was pared by 5 bases and J by 8 bases, with 18 bases between. The full variable domain, completed using reference TRBV7-9 and TRBJ1-2, is DTGVSQNPRHKITKRGQNVTFRCDPISEHNRLYWYRQTLGQGPEFLTYFQNEAQLEKSRLLSDRFSAERPKGSFSTLEIQRTEQGDSAMYLCASSDRDTSWGYTFGSGTRLTVV.